This T cell receptor (beta chain) is drawn from a study of regulatory T cells in long-lasting Graves disease. Overall study results and limits: Patients with persistent disease showed a bias toward TRBV28, TRBJ1-2 and TRBJ2-5. Newly diagnosed patients had higher TCR diversity than persistent Graves' patients did.

Time point reported: persistent/refractory GD, antithyroid drugs over 5 years with positive TRAb. RNA extracted from PBMCs served as the sequencing template. V was clipped by 4 bases and J by 0 bases; unmatched bases: 8. From germline, CDR1 is KGHDR and CDR2 SFDVKD. The CDR3 length is 18 residues. Building the TCR beta libraries relied on iRepertoire HTBI primers, and CDR3 regions underwent Arm-PCR. MiXCR, applied by TCRdb to the multiplex PCR reads, yields one record per CDR3 protein. Of hundreds of thousands of distinct CDR3 sequences detected, about 32% appear once; the ten largest clones hold around 40%. About this clonotype: Its antigen is unidentified.

The sequence was collected from a female donor with Graves disease. This rearrangement joins TRBV24-1 to TRBJ2-6; 7 bases line up with TRBD1. The sequenced sample was peripheral blood mononuclear cells (PBMCs), obtained when the disease was refractory, from a patient treated with antithyroid drugs. DNA for the CDR3: TGTGCCACCAGTGACAAGGGACAGATAATCTCTGGGGCCAACGTCCTGACTTTC. Amino acids: CATSDKGQIISGANVLTF.